This T cell receptor beta chain stems from a study of blood T cell repertoires in COVID-19. As for the study in general: The United States, Italy and Spain were the sources of the acute and convalescent COVID-19 samples.

In the study's own analysis: Amplification of reference gene primers provided the estimated nucleated cell counts. Method: immunoSEQ multiplex PCR; TCRdb's copy keeps in-frame clones and lacks some. The V and J calls and clone size come from that table; D and trimming were worked out from the DNA. The sample has about 140,000 clones, around 86% seen once. Germline CDR1 and CDR2: SGHNT and YYREEE (reference sequence). The CDR3 loop spans 13 amino acids. The ends lost 5 bases at V and 6 bases at J; junction bases unmatched: 4. The V and J genes are TRBV5-4 and TRBJ2-3; 9 positions agree with TRBD1. The TCR was taken from a woman aged 55-69 years with active or convalescent COVID-19. Material: peripheral blood. CDR3 protein: CASRPTGGDTQYF. For the CDR3, the DNA is TGTGCCAGCAGGCCGACAGGGGGGGATACGCAGTATTTT.